This T cell receptor beta chain originates from a study of response to subunit inactivated influenza vaccine. TCRdb analysed the RT-PCR reads with MiXCR anew, one entry per CDR3 protein. Seen here are 530,000 or so distinct CDR3 sequences, roughly 12% observed once, and the top ten hold 10%. J was trimmed by 2 bases and V by 9 bases; bases with no gene match: 6. The CDR3 is 13 amino acids. Germline values: CDR1 KGHDR, CDR2 SFDVKD. The sequencing here drew on PBMCs from blood, taken on the day of vaccination. The V gene is TRBV24-1, the J gene TRBJ2-7; 7 bases align to TRBD1. The source is a man aged 45-65 years who received an inactivated influenza vaccine. The CDR3 here is CATSSDRAYEQYF. DNA for the CDR3: TGTGCCACCTCAAGTGACAGGGCCTACGAGCAGTACTTC.